This TCR beta chain was profiled in a study of T cell responses to AZD1222 COVID-19 vaccine. General study results and limits: Compared with day 0, the breadth and depth of the Spike-specific TCR repertoire rose significantly after two doses of AZD1222. Possibly, clonal diversity was underestimated; donors were largely white British and included more females. Mapped onto spike, vaccine-associated CD4 TCRs spanned it and were dominant at 160-218 and 743-854.

TCRdb's copy holds only in-frame clones and misses some; the assay was immunoSEQ multiplex PCR. The table has about 83,000 clones, 75% to 95% seen once. With respect to this clone: Its matching antigen is unknown.

This CDR3 is built from 13 residues. J lost 7 bases, V lost 6 bases, and 6 bases had no gene match. The germline gives CDR1 MNHEY, CDR2 SMNVEV (reference sequence). The gene calls are TRBV27 and TRBJ1-2, with TRBD1 matching over 9 bases. This sequence was found in an adult in good health. Specimen: peripheral blood, collected on day 0 of MenACWY control vaccination. CDR3 sequence reads: CASRLGTGSGYTF. CDR3 coding DNA: TGTGCCAGCAGACTCGGGACAGGGTCTGGCTACACCTTC.